The T cell receptor (beta chain) under discussion was sequenced for a study of cytomegalovirus exposure and HLA in healthy donors. This CDR3 contains 13 residues. The V and J ends lost 6 bases and 6 bases respectively, with 14 bases between them. Germline CDR1 is LNHDA and CDR2 is SQIVND (reference sequence). The primer mix had 60 Vbeta and 13 Jbeta primers. Profiled with immunoSEQ multiplex PCR; TCRdb holds only in-frame clones, not every one. This sample lists about 39,000 clones; its ten largest clones have 3% to 4%. This receptor was taken from a woman in her 30s in good health and CMV-seropositive. This sequence joins TRBV19 and TRBJ1-1; D unclear. The sequenced material came from PBMCs. CDR3 in amino acids: CASRPSRVAEAFF. The CDR3, as DNA: TGTGCCAGTAGGCCGAGCCGGGTGGCTGAAGCTTTCTTT.